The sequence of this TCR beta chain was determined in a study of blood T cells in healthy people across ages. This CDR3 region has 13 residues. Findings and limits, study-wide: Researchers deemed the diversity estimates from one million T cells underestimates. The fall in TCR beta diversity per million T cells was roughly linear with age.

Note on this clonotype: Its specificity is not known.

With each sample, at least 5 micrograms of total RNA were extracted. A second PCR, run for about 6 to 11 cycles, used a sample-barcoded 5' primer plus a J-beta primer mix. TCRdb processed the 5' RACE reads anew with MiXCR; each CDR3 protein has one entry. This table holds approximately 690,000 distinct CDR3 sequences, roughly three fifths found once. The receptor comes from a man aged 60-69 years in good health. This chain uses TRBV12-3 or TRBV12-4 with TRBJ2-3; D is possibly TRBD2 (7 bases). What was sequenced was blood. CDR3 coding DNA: TGTTGCAGTTTTGGGGGGGCCGGAGATACGCAGTATTTT. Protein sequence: CCSFGGAGDTQYF.